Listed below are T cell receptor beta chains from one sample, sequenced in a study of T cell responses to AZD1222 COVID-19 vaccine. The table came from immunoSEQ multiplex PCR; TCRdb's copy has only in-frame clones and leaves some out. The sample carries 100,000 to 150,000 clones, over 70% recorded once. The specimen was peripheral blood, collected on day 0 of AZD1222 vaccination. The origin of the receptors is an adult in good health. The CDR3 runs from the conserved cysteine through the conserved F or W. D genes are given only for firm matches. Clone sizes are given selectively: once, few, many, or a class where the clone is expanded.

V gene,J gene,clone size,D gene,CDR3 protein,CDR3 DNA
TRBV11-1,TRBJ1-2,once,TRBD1,CASSSGGRGPSYGYTF,TGTGCCAGCAGCTCAGGCGGCAGGGGGCCCAGCTATGGCTACACCTTC
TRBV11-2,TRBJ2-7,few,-,CASSLPVEGHEQYF,TGTGCCAGCAGCTTGCCGGTAGAGGGCCACGAGCAGTACTTC
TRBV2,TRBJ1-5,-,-,CASSDDIQPQHF,TGTGCCAGCAGTGACGACATACAGCCCCAGCATTTT
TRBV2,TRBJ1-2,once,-,CASSERDYGYTF,TGTGCCAGCAGTGAAAGGGACTATGGCTACACCTTC
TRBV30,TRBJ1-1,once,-,CAWRVGITNTEAFF,TGTGCCTGGAGAGTGGGGATAACGAACACTGAAGCTTTCTTT
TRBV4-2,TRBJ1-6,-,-,CASSQGGQGRLLHF,TGTGCCAGCAGCCAAGGGGGCCAGGGTCGCCTCCTCCACTTT
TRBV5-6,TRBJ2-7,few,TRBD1,CASTRQGEQYF,TGTGCCAGCACCCGACAGGGCGAGCAGTACTTC
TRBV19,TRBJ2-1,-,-,CASTPTGWNEQFF,TGTGCCAGTACCCCCACTGGGTGGAATGAGCAGTTCTTC
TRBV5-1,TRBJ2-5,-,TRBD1,CASSAGTGGYQETQYF,TGCGCCAGCAGCGCCGGGACAGGGGGATACCAAGAGACCCAGTACTTC
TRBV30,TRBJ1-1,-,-,CAWSVTANTEAFF,TGTGCCTGGAGTGTAACAGCGAACACTGAAGCTTTCTTT
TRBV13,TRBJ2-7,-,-,CASSLDLGVSYEQYF,TGTGCCAGCAGCCTCGATCTTGGGGTATCCTACGAGCAGTACTTC
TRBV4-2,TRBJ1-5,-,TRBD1,CASSQERDSLNQPQHF,TGTGCCAGCAGCCAAGAACGGGACAGTTTAAATCAGCCCCAGCATTTT
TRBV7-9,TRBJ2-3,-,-,CASSQHLSTDTQYF,TGTGCCAGCAGCCAGCACCTTAGCACAGATACGCAGTATTTT
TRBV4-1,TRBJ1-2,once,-,CASSQLPWGYTF,TGCGCCAGCAGCCAACTCCCGTGGGGCTACACCTTC
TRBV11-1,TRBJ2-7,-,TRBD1,CASSGWGQSSYEQYF,TGTGCCAGCAGCGGTTGGGGACAGTCCTCCTACGAGCAGTACTTC
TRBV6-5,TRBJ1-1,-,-,CASRLTLNTEAFF,TGTGCCAGCCGATTGACGCTGAACACTGAAGCTTTCTTT
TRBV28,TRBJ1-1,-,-,CASMAPWGQHQKAFF,TGTGCCAGCATGGCCCCTTGGGGGCAGCATCAGAAAGCTTTCTTT
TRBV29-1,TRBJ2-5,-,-,CSARYQETQYF,TGCAGCGCTAGATACCAAGAGACCCAGTACTTC